These 32 T cell receptor beta chains were all obtained from the same sample, sequenced in a study of cytomegalovirus exposure and HLA in healthy donors. PCR was performed using 60 Vbeta and 13 Jbeta primers. Sequencing was performed with immunoSEQ multiplex PCR; in TCRdb, only in-frame clones are kept and a portion is missing. The table lists 140,000 to 150,000 clones, 65% to 80% of them singletons. The sample taken for sequencing was PBMCs. These receptors all stem from a male donor in good health and CMV-seronegative.

The rearrangement links TRBV7-9 to TRBJ2-7; tentative D call: TRBD1 (8 bases). V was trimmed by 3 bases and J by 5 bases, leaving 14 bases between them. The CDR3 length is 14 residues. Germline-derived CDR1 and CDR2 are SEHNR and FQNEAQ (reference sequence). The CDR3 DNA follows: TGTGCCAGCAGCTTCGGACAGGGAGGGGACGAGCAGTACTTC. Residues: CASSFGQGGDEQYF.

This chain uses TRBV18 with TRBJ1-1, with 9 nucleotides matching TRBD1. The CDR3 contains 12 residues. V trimming: 4 bases; J trimming: 7 bases; junction bases outside the gene matches: 1. Germline V CDR1 and CDR2: KGHSH, LQKENI. CDR3 in DNA: TGTGCCAGCTCACGGACAGGGGTTGAAGCTTTCTTT. This sequence encodes CASSRTGVEAFF.

This clone appeared a few times. V usage is TRBV4-1 and J usage is TRBJ2-5; 10 nucleotides align to TRBD2. Germline CDR1 and CDR2: MGHRA and YSYEKL. This CDR3 is 15 amino acids long. The J segment lost 1 base and the V segment lost 5 bases, leaving 4 bases of the junction unmatched. CDR3 sequence: CASSYQRGGQETQYF. DNA for the CDR3: TGCGCCAGCAGCTACCAGCGGGGGGGCCAAGAGACCCAGTACTTC.

The V and J genes are TRBV18 and TRBJ2-7, with 8 positions matching TRBD1. Germline V gives CDR1 KGHSH, CDR2 LQKENI. V trimming: 2 bases; J trimming: 6 bases; junction bases outside the gene matches: 0. The CDR3 runs to 12 residues. CDR3 region: CASSPGQGEQYF. The CDR3 DNA sequence: TGTGCCAGCTCACCAGGACAGGGCGAGCAGTACTTC.

The rearrangement uses TRBV15 and TRBJ1-4, with TRBD1 identical over 8 bases. The trim removed 3 bases at V and 3 bases at J, leaving 9 bases unmatched. Germline CDR1 reads LNHNV; CDR2 reads YYDKDF (reference sequence). CDR3 length: 17 residues. CDR3 in amino acids: CATSSGQGVPSNEKLFF. CDR3 coding DNA: TGTGCCACCAGCAGCGGACAGGGTGTCCCGTCTAATGAAAAACTGTTTTTT.

There are a few counts of this clone. This chain uses TRBV27 with TRBJ1-5; tentative D call: TRBD1 (6 bases). V was clipped by 3 bases and J by 2 bases, with 8 bases between them. The germline gives CDR1 MNHEY, CDR2 SMNVEV (reference sequence). This CDR3 has 14 amino acids. DNA for the CDR3: TGTGCCAGCAGTTTTGGGGGCCGCAATCAGCCCCAGCATTTT. This codes for CASSFGGRNQPQHF.

The sample holds a few counts of this clone. The chain is built from TRBV27 and TRBJ1-5, with D perhaps matching TRBD1 (5 bases). There are 16 residues in the CDR3. Trimming cost V 2 bases and J 2 bases, with 13 bases left between them. From germline, CDR1 is MNHEY and CDR2 SMNVEV (reference sequence). Here the CDR3 DNA reads TGTGCCAGCAGTTTAATAGGGGCGGACGGCAATCAGCCCCAGCATTTT. Residues: CASSLIGADGNQPQHF.

This clone was observed a few times. The chain combines TRBV5-1 with TRBJ2-3; 8 bases align to TRBD1. The germline gives CDR1 SGHRS, CDR2 YFSETQ. After removal of 0 bases from V and 2 bases from J, the junction contained 5 bases not matched to a gene. The CDR3 has 16 amino acids. The CDR3 loop is CASSLVPGGDTDTQYF. CDR3 nucleotide sequence: TGCGCCAGCAGCTTGGTCCCAGGGGGCGACACAGATACGCAGTATTTT.

The V and J genes are TRBV5-1 and TRBJ1-1; D is unclear. V gave up 2 bases and J gave up 3 bases, with 11 bases separating them. This CDR3 contains 14 residues. The germline V gene has CDR1 SGHRS and CDR2 YFSETQ. CDR3 amino acids: CASSLIGADTEAFF. CDR3 DNA: TGCGCCAGCAGCTTAATAGGTGCGGACACTGAAGCTTTCTTT.

The V gene is TRBV7-2, the J gene TRBJ2-2; 7 positions match TRBD1. This CDR3 has 15 residues. The ends lost 5 bases at V and 5 bases at J; junction bases unmatched: 8. Looked up from germline, CDR1 is SGHTA and CDR2 is FQGNSA. The chain's CDR3 is CASSTRQGRTGELFF. DNA of the CDR3: TGTGCCAGCAGCACGAGACAGGGTAGAACCGGGGAGCTGTTTTTT.

V gene TRBV13 combines with J gene TRBJ2-7; 8 nucleotides match TRBD2. This CDR3 region has 15 residues. The germline CDR1 and CDR2 sequences are PRHDT and FYEKMQ (reference sequence). Trimming removed 3 bases from V and 2 bases from J; junction bases left unmatched: 6. The CDR3 nucleotides read TGTGCCAGCAGCTTTTCACAGCGGGGGCCCTACGAGCAGTACTTC. The encoded protein is CASSFSQRGPYEQYF.

The J gene is TRBJ2-5, the V gene TRBV18, with 7 bases aligning to TRBD1. The germline V gene has CDR1 KGHSH and CDR2 LQKENI. The length of the CDR3 is 15 residues. After removal of 0 bases from V and 3 bases from J, the junction contained 4 bases not matched to a gene. CDR3 protein: CASSPPVRGKETQYF. CDR3 in DNA: TGTGCCAGCTCACCACCGGTCAGGGGGAAAGAGACCCAGTACTTC. Using reference TRBV18 and TRBJ2-5 for the parts outside the CDR3, the full variable domain is NAGVMQNPRHLVRRRGQEARLRCSPMKGHSHVYWYRQLPEEGLKFMVYLQKENIIDESGMPKERFSAEFPKEGPSILRIQQVVRGDSAAYFCASSPPVRGKETQYFGPGTRLLVL.

This clone was seen a handful of times. This rearrangement joins TRBV9 to TRBJ1-3; D unclear. With 0 bases removed from V and 0 bases from J, the gap between germline ends came to 10 bases. The CDR3 covers 16 residues. The germline CDR1 and CDR2 sequences are SGDLS and YYNGEE. CDR3 sequence: CASSVGQASSGNTIYF. CDR3 nucleotide sequence: TGTGCCAGCAGCGTAGGGCAGGCCAGCTCTGGAAACACCATATATTTT.

The chain couples TRBV6-1 to TRBJ2-7, with a possible D match to TRBD2 (6 bases). The CDR3 loop spans 15 amino acids. Deletions cut 7 bases from V and 2 bases from J, with 18 bases between. Germline loops: CDR1 MNHNS, CDR2 SASEGT. CDR3 region: CASKEGEEIAYEQYF. Written as DNA, the CDR3 is TGTGCCAGCAAGGAAGGGGAGGAAATAGCCTACGAGCAGTACTTC.

The CDR3 loop is CASSLVRERNQPQHF. In DNA form, the CDR3 reads TGTGCCAGCAGTTTAGTTCGGGAGCGCAATCAGCCCCAGCATTTT. The genes are TRBV27 and TRBJ1-5; D gene uncertain. The CDR3 sequence is 15 residues long. V was trimmed by 2 bases and J by 2 bases, leaving 10 bases between them. Germline CDR1 and CDR2: MNHEY and SMNVEV (reference sequence).

The rearrangement uses TRBV18 and TRBJ2-5; perhaps TRBD1 as D (5 bases). In germline, CDR1 is KGHSH, CDR2 LQKENI. The CDR3 has 13 amino acids. V lost 3 bases, J lost 2 bases, and 7 bases lay in between. The CDR3 loop is CASSPQGQETQYF. CDR3 bases: TGTGCCAGCTCACCGCAGGGTCAAGAGACCCAGTACTTC.

The chain links TRBV7-9 to TRBJ1-4; D gene uncertain. The CDR3 spans 15 residues. Germline assignment: CDR1 SEHNR and CDR2 FQNEAQ (reference sequence). V dropped 1 base and J dropped 1 base, with 7 bases sitting between them. In DNA, the CDR3 is TGTGCCAGCAGCTTAGAAACGGGAACTAATGAAAAACTGTTTTTT. The encoded protein is CASSLETGTNEKLFF.

The chain employs TRBV5-1 and TRBJ2-7, with TRBD1 matching 9 bases. The germline V gene encodes CDR1 SGHRS and CDR2 YFSETQ. The V gene end was trimmed by 0 bases and the J gene end by 4 bases; junction bases not matched to a gene: 5. The CDR3 extends over 15 amino acids. CDR3 loop: CASSLAGQGWYEQYF. CDR3 DNA sequence: TGCGCCAGCAGCTTGGCGGGACAGGGTTGGTACGAGCAGTACTTC.

This clone was observed a handful of times. This chain links TRBV6-5 with TRBJ1-1, with 7 bases fitting TRBD1. The J segment lost 6 bases and the V segment lost 5 bases, leaving 6 bases of the junction unmatched. This CDR3 spans 13 amino acids. The germline gives CDR1 MNHEY, CDR2 SVGAGI. CDR3 DNA sequence: TGTGCCAGCAGTCGGAGGGGGCCGGCTGAAGCTTTCTTT. It encodes CASSRRGPAEAFF.

The rearrangement joins TRBV7-9 to TRBJ2-2; 7 nucleotides align to TRBD1. The J segment lost 5 bases and the V segment lost 5 bases, leaving 8 bases of the junction unmatched. The CDR3 spans 15 residues. Germline V lookup: CDR1 SEHNR, CDR2 FQNEAQ (reference sequence). The CDR3 nucleotides read TGTGCCAGCAGCCCCAGACAGGGTTGGACCGGGGAGCTGTTTTTT. Translated, it gives CASSPRQGWTGELFF.

The genes are TRBV5-1 and TRBJ2-7; possible D gene TRBD1, 5 bases. Germline V CDR1 and CDR2: SGHRS, YFSETQ. Between the trimmed V and J ends, which lost 1 base and 1 base, there was a span of 12 bases. The CDR3 is made up of 15 amino acids. DNA for the CDR3: TGCGCCAGCAGCTTGTTAACAGGAGCTTCCTACGAGCAGTACTTC. This translates into CASSLLTGASYEQYF.

The rearrangement uses TRBV7-2 and TRBJ2-1; 7 bases are shared with TRBD2. The V gene end was trimmed by 1 base and the J gene end by 2 bases; junction bases not matched to a gene: 5. The germline CDR1 and CDR2 sequences are SGHTA and FQGNSA. The CDR3 loop spans 16 amino acids. The CDR3 nucleotides are TGTGCCAGCAGCTTAGGGCTAGCGGAACCCTACAATGAGCAGTTCTTC. It is translated as CASSLGLAEPYNEQFF.

This chain connects TRBV19 to TRBJ2-1; the D gene is possibly TRBD1 (6 bases). Germline lookup yields CDR1 LNHDA and CDR2 SQIVND (reference sequence). The V end lost 8 bases, the J end lost 9 bases, and 14 bases lay between the germline ends. The CDR3 covers 12 residues. As DNA, the CDR3 is TGTGCCAGTGGGGACAAGGTTAGTGAGCAGTTCTTC. Translation: CASGDKVSEQFF.

Only a few counts were recorded for this clone. This sequence joins TRBV4-1 and TRBJ2-4; 9 positions agree with TRBD1. The CDR3 loop spans 21 amino acids. Trimming at V came to 0 bases and at J to 0 bases, leaving 15 bases not matched to a gene. Germline V gene lookup returns CDR1 MGHRA and CDR2 YSYEKL. The CDR3 nucleotides are TGCGCCAGCAGCCAAGAGGAGGACAGGGGCGCAACGTTACTAGCCAAAAACATTCAGTACTTC. Translating it yields CASSQEEDRGATLLAKNIQYF.

V and J are TRBV7-9 and TRBJ2-7; 15 bases match TRBD2. The CDR3 consists of 16 residues. J gave up 7 bases and V 6 bases, and 10 bases lay outside the gene matches. Germline CDR1 is SEHNR and CDR2 is FQNEAQ (reference sequence). The DNA for the CDR3 is TGTGCCAGCAGGAGGGGACTAGCGGGAGGCGGCGAAGAGCAGTACTTC. Residues: CASRRGLAGGGEEQYF.

The genes are TRBV25-1 and TRBJ2-5; 8 nucleotides line up with TRBD1. CDR1 and CDR2 (germline): MGHDK, SYGVNS. The CDR3 totals 15 residues. J was trimmed by 4 bases and V by 4 bases; bases with no gene match: 8. The CDR3 loop reads CASSVLTGAPETQYF. The DNA for the CDR3 is TGTGCCAGCAGTGTGTTGACAGGGGCCCCAGAGACCCAGTACTTC.

J is TRBJ2-7 and V is TRBV5-6; tentative D call: TRBD1 (6 bases). V was clipped by 1 base and J by 3 bases, with 14 bases between them. The CDR3 loop spans 15 amino acids. Germline V gene sequence: CDR1 SGHDT, CDR2 YYEEEE. The CDR3 DNA is TGTGCCAGCAGCTTGAAGGGACACGGACTCTACGAGCAGTACTTC. Translating it yields CASSLKGHGLYEQYF.

The chain employs TRBV7-3 and TRBJ2-3; 9 bases are a match to TRBD2. Germline V gene sequence: CDR1 SGHTA, CDR2 FQGTGA. This CDR3 is 16 amino acids long. J gave up 2 bases and V 1 base, and 4 bases lay outside the gene matches. The CDR3 protein is CASSLIAGGTTDTQYF. The CDR3 DNA reads as TGTGCCAGCAGCTTAATTGCGGGAGGGACCACAGATACGCAGTATTTT.

The chain is built from TRBV5-1 and TRBJ2-5; D gene ambiguous. The CDR3 totals 11 residues. Looked up from germline, CDR1 is SGHRS and CDR2 is YFSETQ. V lost 3 bases and J lost 4, with 4 bases in between. CDR3 protein: CASSSVETQYF. The DNA for the CDR3 is TGCGCCAGCAGCTCGGTAGAGACCCAGTACTTC.

This chain links TRBV9 with TRBJ2-2, with D perhaps matching TRBD2 (6 bases). CDR1 and CDR2 (germline): SGDLS, YYNGEE. V lost 0 bases to trimming and J lost 5 bases, with 11 bases between them. The CDR3 spans 15 residues. The CDR3 nucleotides are TGTGCCAGCAGCGTAGATCGGAGGGTTACCGGGGAGCTGTTTTTT. Protein sequence: CASSVDRRVTGELFF.

In DNA, the CDR3 is TGTGCCAGCAGACTAAGCGACCTGGCTAGCGGCTCCTACAATGAGCAGTTCTTC. This codes for CASRLSDLASGSYNEQFF. J is TRBJ2-1 and V is TRBV27; 7 positions agree with TRBD2. Germline V gene data show CDR1 as MNHEY and CDR2 as SMNVEV (reference sequence). The CDR3 runs to 18 residues. V lost 6 bases and J lost 0; bases outside the gene matches: 14.

Notes on this clone: This sample includes further DNA sequences coding for the same CDR3. The gene calls are TRBV15 and TRBJ2-7; 7 bases are a match to TRBD1. Germline V gene sequence: CDR1 LNHNV, CDR2 YYDKDF (reference sequence). This CDR3 comprises 13 residues. Trimming removed 5 bases from V and 0 bases from J; junction bases left unmatched: 1. As DNA, the CDR3 is TGTGCCACCAGCCGGGACAGCTCCTACGAGCAGTACTTC. Its translation: CATSRDSSYEQYF.